A single sample is the source of the 16 T cell receptor beta chains below, sequenced in a study of blood T cell repertoires in COVID-19. Sequenced by immunoSEQ multiplex PCR; TCRdb stores in-frame clones only, minus some. The table includes approximately 500,000 clones, 85% to 90% detected once. Sample: peripheral blood. Every receptor here comes from a man in his late teens or twenties with COVID-19, enrolled during active disease.

Written as DNA, the CDR3 is TGTGCCTTCGAGGGAAACACCATATATTTT. Translating it yields CAFEGNTIYF. The chain uses TRBV30 and TRBJ1-3, with unresolved D. Per the germline V gene, CDR1 is GTSNPN and CDR2 is SVGIG (reference sequence). V lost 7 bases and J lost 4, with 5 bases in between. The CDR3 extends over 10 amino acids.

The chain is built from TRBV10-2 and TRBJ2-7; a possible D gene is TRBD1 (5 bases). The CDR3 is 11 amino acids. The ends were cut back, 5 bases at V and 6 bases at J, with 8 bases in the middle. Germline lookup yields CDR1 WSHSY and CDR2 SAAADI. The CDR3 is CASSPQGEQYF. For the CDR3, the DNA is TGCGCCAGCAGTCCTCAGGGCGAGCAGTACTTC.

The J gene is TRBJ2-5, the V gene TRBV7-2; TRBD2 is a possible D gene (6 bases). V lost 6 bases, J lost 1 base, and 9 bases lay in between. The length of the CDR3 is 13 residues. Germline CDR1 reads SGHTA; CDR2 reads FQGNSA. CDR3 sequence (DNA): TGTGCCAGCAGAGAACTAGCCCAAGAGACCCAGTACTTC. Amino acid sequence: CASRELAQETQYF. The complete variable domain, with remaining parts taken from reference TRBV7-2 and TRBJ2-5, reads GAGVSQSPSNKVTEKGKDVELRCDPISGHTALYWYRQSLGQGLEFLIYFQGNSAPDKSGLPSDRFSAERTGGSVSTLTIQRTQQEDSAVYLCASRELAQETQYFGPGTRLLVL.

The chain combines TRBV6-1 with TRBJ2-3; D is undetermined. Germline lookup yields CDR1 MNHNS and CDR2 SASEGT. This CDR3 is built from 11 residues. Trimming pared 2 bases from V and 6 bases from J, leaving 3 bases between. This CDR3 reads CASSELDTQYF. In DNA form, the CDR3 reads TGTGCCAGCAGTGAACTTGATACGCAGTATTTT.

The V call is TRBV19, the J call TRBJ2-1; D remains unclear. V was pared by 7 bases and J by 4 bases, with 11 bases between. CDR3 length: 13 amino acids. Germline assignment: CDR1 LNHDA and CDR2 SQIVND (reference sequence). Written as DNA, the CDR3 is TGTGCCAGTAAGAGGAGCTTGTACAATGAGCAGTTCTTC. It yields the protein CASKRSLYNEQFF.

This chain joins TRBV5-1 and TRBJ2-7; 8 bases match TRBD1. V lost 0 bases, J lost 5 bases, and 7 bases stayed unmatched. Germline V gene data show CDR1 as SGHRS and CDR2 as YFSETQ. The CDR3 is made up of 15 amino acids. The CDR3 DNA reads as TGCGCCAGCAGCTTGGGCGGGTCAGGGGGCCACGAGCAGTACTTC. Amino acid sequence: CASSLGGSGGHEQYF. Full variable domain (missing parts from reference TRBV5-1 and TRBJ2-7): KAGVTQTPRYLIKTRGQQVTLSCSPISGHRSVSWYQQTPGQGLQFLFEYFSETQRNKGNFPGRFSGRQFSNSRSEMNVSTLELGDSALYLCASSLGGSGGHEQYFGPGTRLTVT.

The chain employs TRBV2 and TRBJ2-1, with 15 bases lining up with TRBD2. Germline lookup yields CDR1 SNHLY and CDR2 FYNNEI. CDR3 length: 15 residues. The V gene end was trimmed by 6 bases and the J gene end by 8 bases; junction bases not matched to a gene: 5. The CDR3 nucleotides read TGTGCCAGCAGGGGACTAGCGGGAGGTTTCGATGAGCAGTTCTTC. Protein product: CASRGLAGGFDEQFF.

V is TRBV19 and J is TRBJ1-2; the D gene is possibly TRBD1 (6 bases). Germline V lookup: CDR1 LNHDA, CDR2 SQIVND (reference sequence). V was shortened by 3 bases and J by 4 bases, with 15 bases between the two germline ends. The CDR3 runs to 15 residues. CDR3 DNA sequence: TGTGCCAGTAGTATCTTAGGACAGACCCCCTATGGCTACACCTTC. This codes for CASSILGQTPYGYTF.

This clone was observed a handful of times. The chain uses TRBV30 and TRBJ2-7; no reliable D call. The CDR3 has 14 residues. Germline V gene sequence: CDR1 GTSNPN, CDR2 SVGIG (reference sequence). V dropped 0 bases and J dropped 0 bases, with 9 bases sitting between them. Here the CDR3 DNA reads TGTGCCTGGAGTGTACCTGGCCTCTCCTACGAGCAGTACTTC. It specifies CAWSVPGLSYEQYF.

The chain links TRBV6-6 to TRBJ2-7, with TRBD1 matching over 7 bases. The CDR3 runs 16 residues. V lost 0 bases to trimming and J lost 0 bases; unmatched junction nucleotides: 5. CDR1 MNHNY and CDR2 SVGAGI come from the germline V gene (reference sequence). The CDR3 is CASSYSVQGSSYEQYF. The CDR3 coding sequence is TGTGCCAGCAGTTACTCAGTACAGGGGTCCTCCTACGAGCAGTACTTC.

The chain recombines TRBV3-1 (or the pseudogene TRBV3-2) with TRBJ2-3; the match to TRBD2 covers 11 bases. The germline V gene has CDR1 LGHDT and CDR2 YNNKEL (reference sequence). There are 16 residues in the CDR3. V was clipped by 1 base and J by 2 bases; unmatched bases: 2. Written as DNA, the CDR3 is TGTGCCAGCAGCCAAGGACTAGCGGGAAACACAGATACGCAGTATTTT. This encodes CASSQGLAGNTDTQYF.

The rearrangement uses TRBV11-3 and TRBJ2-2; TRBD2 aligns across 15 bases. Germline CDR1 SGHNT, CDR2 YENEEA. The CDR3 runs to 17 residues. Trimming took 5 bases from V and 4 from J; bases not matched to a gene: 5. CDR3 residues: CASSHGLAGGGTGELFF. As DNA, the CDR3 is TGTGCCAGCAGCCACGGACTAGCGGGAGGGGGCACCGGGGAGCTGTTTTTT.

The chain links TRBV9 to TRBJ2-1; 7 nucleotides align to TRBD2. The CDR3 length is 15 residues. Losses at the gene ends were 0 bases for V and 6 bases for J; bases not matched to a gene: 6. Germline assignment: CDR1 SGDLS and CDR2 YYNGEE. The CDR3 nucleotides are TGTGCCAGCAGCGTAGTGGTCGGGAGGTCCAATGAGCAGTTCTTC. The encoded protein is CASSVVVGRSNEQFF. Using reference TRBV9 and TRBJ2-1 for the parts outside the CDR3, the full variable domain is DSGVTQTPKHLITATGQRVTLRCSPRSGDLSVYWYQQSLDQGLQFLIQYYNGEERAKGNILERFSAQQFPDLHSELNLSSLELGDSALYFCASSVVVGRSNEQFFGPGTRLTVL.

The V call is TRBV2, the J call TRBJ2-4; D gene uncertain. The germline gives CDR1 SNHLY, CDR2 FYNNEI. The V end lost 8 bases, the J end lost 6 bases, and 11 bases lay between the germline ends. The CDR3 runs 12 residues. CDR3 in DNA: TGTGCCAGCGAGTCCGCGAGAAACATTCAGTACTTC. Translation gives CASESARNIQYF.

The chain links TRBV9 to TRBJ1-3; 7 bases fit TRBD1. The CDR3 runs 17 residues. V lost 2 bases to trimming and J lost 1 base; unmatched junction nucleotides: 9. Germline lookup yields CDR1 SGDLS and CDR2 YYNGEE. The chain's CDR3 is CASSVDRLGSSGNTIYF. In nucleotides, the CDR3 is TGTGCCAGCAGCGTGGACAGGTTAGGGAGTTCTGGAAACACCATATATTTT.

The gene calls are TRBV6-5 and TRBJ2-1; 7 bases line up with TRBD1. Germline CDR1 reads MNHEY; CDR2 reads SVGAGI. This CDR3 region has 13 residues. V was pared by 6 bases and J by 9 bases, with 8 bases of the junction left unmatched. CDR3 loop: CASRSRGRLEQFF. The CDR3 DNA follows: TGTGCCAGCAGGAGTAGGGGGCGACTTGAGCAGTTCTTC.